What follows are 5 T cell receptor beta chains derived from one specimen sequenced in a study of T cell responses to AZD1222 COVID-19 vaccine. The assay was immunoSEQ multiplex PCR, and TCRdb's table has in-frame clones only and misses some. The table has 95,000 to 150,000 clones, 75% to 90% seen once. Sample: peripheral blood, taken on day 0 of AZD1222 vaccination. All receptors come from an adult in good health.

The V call is TRBV19, the J call TRBJ2-6; 7 positions agree with TRBD1. Germline CDR1 and CDR2: LNHDA and SQIVND (reference sequence). V was clipped by 3 bases and J by 4 bases; unmatched bases: 6. This CDR3 has 16 residues. The CDR3: CASSITGVPGANVLTF. In DNA form, the CDR3 reads TGTGCCAGTAGTATCACAGGGGTGCCCGGGGCCAACGTCCTGACTTTC.

This clone was detected once. CDR3: CASSPEGGVEQYF. CDR3 sequence (DNA): TGTGCCAGCAGCCCGGAGGGGGGAGTCGAGCAGTACTTC. The chain recombines TRBV7-8 with TRBJ2-7; the D call may be TRBD1 or TRBD2 (6 bases each). Germline V gene data show CDR1 as SGHVS and CDR2 as FQNEAQ. This CDR3 region has 13 residues. V was shortened by 5 bases and J by 6 bases, with 14 bases between the two germline ends.

The V gene is TRBV5-1, the J gene TRBJ2-7; the match to TRBD2 covers 8 bases. There are 13 residues in the CDR3. CDR1 and CDR2 (germline): SGHRS, YFSETQ. With 2 bases clipped from V and 9 bases from J, the junction kept 7 bases outside the gene matches. The CDR3 DNA is TGCGCCAGCAGCTTACTAGCGGATGAATGGCAGTACTTC. It translates to CASSLLADEWQYF.

J is TRBJ2-3 and V is TRBV6-5; TRBD2 matches at 10 bases. With 4 bases clipped from V and 2 bases from J, the junction kept 3 bases outside the gene matches. The CDR3 consists of 15 residues. The germline V gene encodes CDR1 MNHEY and CDR2 SVGAGI. The CDR3 DNA follows: TGTGCCAGCAGTTCTAGCGGGGGCATCACAGATACGCAGTATTTT. Its translation: CASSSSGGITDTQYF.

The sample holds a few counts of this clone. The chain has TRBV4-2 and TRBJ1-3; D is unclear. Trimming pared 5 bases from V and 2 bases from J, leaving 13 bases between. This CDR3 has 15 amino acids. CDR1 is LGHNA and CDR2 is YNFKEQ in the germline V gene. CDR3 nucleotide sequence: TGTGCCAGCAGCGTACAAGCCCCCCCTGGAAACACCATATATTTT. Its protein is CASSVQAPPGNTIYF.